The sequence of this T cell receptor beta chain was determined in a study of T cell repertoires in cytomegalovirus infection. This clonotype was seen only a few times. Its cognate antigen is unknown. V gave up 0 bases and J gave up 4 bases, with 20 bases separating them. Germline CDR1 MGHRA, CDR2 YSYEKL. This CDR3 is 18 amino acids long. Each CDR3 protein is one row after TCRdb ran MiXCR on the reads. This sample has roughly 920,000 distinct CDR3 sequences; about a third occur once, and the top ten carry over 12%. Material: cultured CD8+ T cells from PBMCs, obtained from culture after CMV antigen stimulation. The chain couples TRBV4-1 to TRBJ2-3; D perhaps matches TRBD1 (6 bases). This TCR was recovered from a human donor in good health (CMV status not recorded). Some clones in this sample may be carry-over from other donors' samples. DNA for the CDR3: TGCGCCAGCAGCCAAGAAACCCTGACAGGAACCAACGCAGATACGCAGTATTTT. This gives the protein CASSQETLTGTNADTQYF.